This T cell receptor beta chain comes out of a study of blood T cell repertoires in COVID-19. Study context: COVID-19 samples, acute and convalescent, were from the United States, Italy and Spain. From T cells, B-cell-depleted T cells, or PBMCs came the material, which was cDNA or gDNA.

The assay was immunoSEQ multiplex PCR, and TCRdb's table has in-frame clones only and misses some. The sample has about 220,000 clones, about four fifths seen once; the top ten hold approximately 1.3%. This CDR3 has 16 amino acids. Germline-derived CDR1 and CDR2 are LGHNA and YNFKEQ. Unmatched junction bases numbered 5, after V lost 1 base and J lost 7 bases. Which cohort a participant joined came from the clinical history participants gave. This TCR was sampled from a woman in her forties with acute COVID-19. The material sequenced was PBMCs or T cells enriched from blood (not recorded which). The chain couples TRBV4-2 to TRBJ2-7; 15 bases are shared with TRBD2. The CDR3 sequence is CASSQGTSGGAGEQYF. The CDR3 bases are TGTGCCAGCAGCCAAGGGACTAGCGGGGGGGCAGGGGAGCAGTACTTC.